A single T cell receptor beta chain is shown here with its context. The sample belongs to a study of blood T cell repertoires in COVID-19. Study in general: The samples span acute and convalescent COVID-19 from the United States, Italy and Spain.

As processed by the authors: Reference gene primer amplification in the assay estimated nucleated cell counts. Clones were sequenced by immunoSEQ multiplex PCR, and TCRdb holds only the in-frame ones, with some missing. That table furnishes V, J and clone size, whereas the DNA furnished D and trimming. This table has about 200,000 clones, 80% to 90% appearing once. This CDR3 comprises 18 residues. From germline, CDR1 is PRHDT and CDR2 FYEKMQ (reference sequence). Unmatched junction bases numbered 10, after V lost 0 bases and J lost 2 bases. Sample: peripheral blood. The chain recombines TRBV13 with TRBJ2-7; TRBD1 matches 10 bases. The receptor was isolated from a woman aged 50 to 60 with acute or convalescent COVID-19. The CDR3 region has the DNA TGTGCCAGCAGCTTAGGTCCCGGGACAGGGGCGGGGGCCTACGAGCAGTACTTC. The encoded protein is CASSLGPGTGAGAYEQYF.